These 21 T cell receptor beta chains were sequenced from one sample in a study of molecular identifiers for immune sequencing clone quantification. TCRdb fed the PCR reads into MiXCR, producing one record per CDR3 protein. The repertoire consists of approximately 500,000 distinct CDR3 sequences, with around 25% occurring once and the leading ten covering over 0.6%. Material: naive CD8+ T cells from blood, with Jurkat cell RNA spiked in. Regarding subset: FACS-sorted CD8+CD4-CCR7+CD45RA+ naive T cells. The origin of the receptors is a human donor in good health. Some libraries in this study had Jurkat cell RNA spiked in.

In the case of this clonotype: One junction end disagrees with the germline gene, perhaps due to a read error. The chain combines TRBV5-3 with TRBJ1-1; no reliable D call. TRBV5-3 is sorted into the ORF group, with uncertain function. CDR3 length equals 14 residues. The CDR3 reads CASSLAGKNTGAFF. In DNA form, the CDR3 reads TGTGCCAGCAGCTTGGCGGGGAAGAACACTGGAGCTTTCTTT.

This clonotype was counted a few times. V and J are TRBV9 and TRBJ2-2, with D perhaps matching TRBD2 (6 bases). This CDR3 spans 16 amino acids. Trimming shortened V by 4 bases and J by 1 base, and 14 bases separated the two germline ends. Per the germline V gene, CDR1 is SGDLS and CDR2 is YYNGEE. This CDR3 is CASSQRASENTGELFF. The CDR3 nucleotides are TGTGCCAGCAGCCAGAGGGCTAGCGAGAACACCGGGGAGCTGTTTTTT.

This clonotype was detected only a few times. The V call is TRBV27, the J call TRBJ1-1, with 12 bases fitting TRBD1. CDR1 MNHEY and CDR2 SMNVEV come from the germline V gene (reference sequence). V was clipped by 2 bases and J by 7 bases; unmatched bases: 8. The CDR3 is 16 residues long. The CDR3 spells CASSLKGTGGAIEAFF. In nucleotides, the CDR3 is TGTGCCAGCAGTTTAAAAGGGACAGGGGGCGCGATTGAAGCTTTCTTT.

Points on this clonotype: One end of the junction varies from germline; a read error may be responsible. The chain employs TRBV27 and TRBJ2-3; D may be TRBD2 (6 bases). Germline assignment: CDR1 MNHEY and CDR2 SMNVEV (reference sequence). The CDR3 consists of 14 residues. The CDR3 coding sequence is TGTGCCAGCAGTCCGGGACTCCGCACAGATACGCAGAATTTT. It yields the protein CASSPGLRTDTQNF.

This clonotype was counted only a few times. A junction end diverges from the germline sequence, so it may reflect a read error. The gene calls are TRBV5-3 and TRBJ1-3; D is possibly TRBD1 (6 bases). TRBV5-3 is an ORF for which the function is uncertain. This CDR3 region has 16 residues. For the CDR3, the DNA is TGTGCCAGCAGCTTGGCCGGGGGGCTGGGTAGAAACACCATATATTTT. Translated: CASSLAGGLGRNTIYF.

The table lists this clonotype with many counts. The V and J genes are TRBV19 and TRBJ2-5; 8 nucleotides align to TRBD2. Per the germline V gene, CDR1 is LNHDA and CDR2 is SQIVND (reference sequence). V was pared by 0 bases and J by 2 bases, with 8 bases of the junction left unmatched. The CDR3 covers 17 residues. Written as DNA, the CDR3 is TGTGCCAGTAGTATAGACCCAGCGGGGGACCTTCAAGAGACCCAGTACTTC. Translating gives CASSIDPAGDLQETQYF.

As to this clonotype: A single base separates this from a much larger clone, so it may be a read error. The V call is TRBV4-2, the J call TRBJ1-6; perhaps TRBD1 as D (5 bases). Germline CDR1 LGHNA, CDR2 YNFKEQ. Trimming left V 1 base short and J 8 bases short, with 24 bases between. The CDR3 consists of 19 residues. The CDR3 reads CASSQAWAGPGIRDSPLHF. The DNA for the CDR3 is TGTGCCAGCAGCCAAGCTTGGGCAGGGCCAGGAATTCGGGATTCACCCCTCCACTTT.

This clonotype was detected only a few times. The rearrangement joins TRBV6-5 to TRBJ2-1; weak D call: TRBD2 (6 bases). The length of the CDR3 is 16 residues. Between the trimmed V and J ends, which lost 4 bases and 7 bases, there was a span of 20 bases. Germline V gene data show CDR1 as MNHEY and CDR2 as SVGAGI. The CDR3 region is CASSSDTLIRGNEQFF. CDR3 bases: TGTGCCAGCAGTTCGGACACCCTAATTCGGGGGAATGAGCAGTTCTTC.

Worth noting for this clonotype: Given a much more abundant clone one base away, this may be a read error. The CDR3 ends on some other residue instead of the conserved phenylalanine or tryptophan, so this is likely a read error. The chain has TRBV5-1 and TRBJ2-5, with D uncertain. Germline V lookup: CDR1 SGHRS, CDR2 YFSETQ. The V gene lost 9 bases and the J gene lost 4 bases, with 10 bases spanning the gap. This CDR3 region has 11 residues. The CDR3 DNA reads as TGCGCCACCCGGGTGTCAGAGACCCAGTACCTC. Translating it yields CATRVSETQYL.

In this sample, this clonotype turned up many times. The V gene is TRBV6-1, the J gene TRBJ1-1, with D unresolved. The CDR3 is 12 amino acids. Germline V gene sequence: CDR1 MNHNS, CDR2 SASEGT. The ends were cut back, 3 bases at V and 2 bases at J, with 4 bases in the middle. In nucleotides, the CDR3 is TGTGCCAGCAGTGATCGAAACACTGAAGCTTTCTTT. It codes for CASSDRNTEAFF.

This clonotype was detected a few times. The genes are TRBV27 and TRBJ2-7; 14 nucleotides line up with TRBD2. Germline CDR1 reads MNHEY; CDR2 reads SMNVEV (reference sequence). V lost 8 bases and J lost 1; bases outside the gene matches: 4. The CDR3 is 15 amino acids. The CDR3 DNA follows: TGTGCCAGCGACGGGACTAGCGGGAGTTCCTACGAGCAGTACTTC. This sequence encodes CASDGTSGSSYEQYF.

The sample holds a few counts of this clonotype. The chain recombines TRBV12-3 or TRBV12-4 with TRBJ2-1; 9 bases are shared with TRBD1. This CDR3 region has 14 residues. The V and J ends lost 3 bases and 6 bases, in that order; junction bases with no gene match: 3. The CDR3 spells CASSLTGGSNEQFF. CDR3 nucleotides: TGTGCCAGCAGTTTGACAGGGGGAAGCAATGAGCAGTTCTTC.

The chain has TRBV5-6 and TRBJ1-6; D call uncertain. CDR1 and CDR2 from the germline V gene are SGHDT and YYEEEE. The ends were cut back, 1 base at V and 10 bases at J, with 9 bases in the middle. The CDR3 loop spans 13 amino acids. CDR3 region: CASSLSITSPLHF. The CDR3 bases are TGTGCCAGCAGCTTGTCAATAACCTCACCCCTCCACTTT.

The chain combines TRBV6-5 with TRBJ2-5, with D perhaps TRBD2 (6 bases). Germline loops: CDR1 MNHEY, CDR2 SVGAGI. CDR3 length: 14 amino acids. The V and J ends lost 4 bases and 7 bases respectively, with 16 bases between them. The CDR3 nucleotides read TGTGCCAGCAGTTCCTCAGCGGGTGAGGGGACCCAGTACTTC. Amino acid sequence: CASSSSAGEGTQYF.

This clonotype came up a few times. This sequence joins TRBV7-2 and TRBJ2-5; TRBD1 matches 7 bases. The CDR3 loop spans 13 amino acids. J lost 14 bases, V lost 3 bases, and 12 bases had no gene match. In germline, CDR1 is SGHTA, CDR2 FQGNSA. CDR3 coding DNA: TGTGCCAGCAGCTTCATCTCCGACAGGGTAACCTACTTC. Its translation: CASSFISDRVTYF.

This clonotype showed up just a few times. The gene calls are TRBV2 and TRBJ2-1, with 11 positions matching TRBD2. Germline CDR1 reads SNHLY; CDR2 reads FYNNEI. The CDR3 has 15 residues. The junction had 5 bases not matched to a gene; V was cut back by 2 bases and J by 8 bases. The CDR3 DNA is TGTGCCAGCAGTGAAATAGCGGGAGGGCGAGATGAGCAGTTCTTC. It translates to CASSEIAGGRDEQFF.

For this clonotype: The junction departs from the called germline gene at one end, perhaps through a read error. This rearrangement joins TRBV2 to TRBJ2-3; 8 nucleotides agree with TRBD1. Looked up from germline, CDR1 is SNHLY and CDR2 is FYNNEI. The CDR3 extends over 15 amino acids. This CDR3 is CAGSSRTGPTDTQYF. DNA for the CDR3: TGTGCCGGCAGTAGCCGGACAGGGCCCACAGATACGCAGTATTTT.

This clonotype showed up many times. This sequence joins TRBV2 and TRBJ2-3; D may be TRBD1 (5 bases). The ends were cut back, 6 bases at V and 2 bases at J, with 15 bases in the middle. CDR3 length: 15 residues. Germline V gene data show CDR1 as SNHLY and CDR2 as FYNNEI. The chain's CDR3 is CASREKGYLTDTQYF. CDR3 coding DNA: TGTGCCAGCAGGGAAAAGGGGTATCTCACAGATACGCAGTATTTT.

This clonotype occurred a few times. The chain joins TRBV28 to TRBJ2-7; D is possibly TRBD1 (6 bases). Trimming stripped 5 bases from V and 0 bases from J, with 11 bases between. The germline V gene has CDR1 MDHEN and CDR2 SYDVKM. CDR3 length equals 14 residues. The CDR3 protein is CASSTGLTSYEQYF. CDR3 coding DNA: TGTGCCAGCAGTACAGGGTTAACCTCCTACGAGCAGTACTTC.

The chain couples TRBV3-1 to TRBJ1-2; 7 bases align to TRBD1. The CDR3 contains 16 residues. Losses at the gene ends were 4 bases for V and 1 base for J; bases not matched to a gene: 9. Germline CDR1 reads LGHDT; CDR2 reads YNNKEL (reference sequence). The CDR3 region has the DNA TGTGCCAGCAGCCCGAGCCGGGACAGCATTAACTATGGCTACACCTTC. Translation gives CASSPSRDSINYGYTF.

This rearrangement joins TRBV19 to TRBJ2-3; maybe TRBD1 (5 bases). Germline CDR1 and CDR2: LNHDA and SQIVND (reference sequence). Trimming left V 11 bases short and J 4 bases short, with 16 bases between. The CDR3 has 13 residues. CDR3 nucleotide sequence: TGTGCCTGTATGACCCAGGGCGCAGATACGCAGTATTTT. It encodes CACMTQGADTQYF.